This TCR beta chain stems from a study of blood T cell repertoires in COVID-19. Study-wide background: The origin of the acute and convalescent COVID-19 samples was the United States, Italy and Spain. PBMCs, B-cell-depleted T cells, or T cells provided the cDNA or gDNA that made up the material.

TCRdb keeps only in-frame clones here, not all; method: immunoSEQ multiplex PCR. The table includes about 150,000 clones, about 84% detected once. The CDR3 is made up of 16 amino acids. Germline CDR1 and CDR2: SEHNR and FQNEAQ (reference sequence). Trimming removed 2 bases from V and 9 bases from J, with 20 bases in between. J is TRBJ1-3 and V is TRBV7-9, with D hard to call. The receptor was derived from a woman between 50 and 59 years old with acute or convalescent COVID-19. The sequenced sample consisted of peripheral blood. In DNA, the CDR3 is TGTGCCAGCAGCTTAAGTTTAAAGGAAAAGGGAGGCACCATATATTTT. This encodes CASSLSLKEKGGTIYF.